What follows is one T cell receptor beta chain and its context. Its target is not known. V lost 0 bases and J 6 bases, leaving 12 bases between the germline ends. The CDR3 has 15 residues. The germline V gene encodes CDR1 SGHRS and CDR2 YFSETQ. This entry comes from a study of T cells after yellow fever vaccination. About the research overall: Those fractions that held only low numbers of cells were prepared using the SMART-Seq v4 Ultra Low Input RNA kit.

MiXCR, applied by TCRdb to the 5' RACE reads, yields one record per CDR3 protein. The sample has about 340,000 distinct CDR3 sequences, approximately 4.2% seen once. Study findings and constraints: Booster samples showed a return of most primary-vaccination clones (around 96% CD4, roughly 85% CD8). Researchers report a weaker secondary response that nonetheless peaked faster, day 5 versus 15. Contaminants from the bulk population, in the form of abundant clonotypes, could be found in FACS-sorted repertoires.

The sequencing here drew on PBMCs, taken 5 days after the yellow fever booster vaccination. The V and J genes are TRBV5-1 and TRBJ2-2; the D call may be TRBD1 or TRBD2 (6 bases each). The sequence was obtained from a man younger than 30 who received the YFV17D yellow fever vaccine. CDR3 in amino acids: CASSLEGGIAGELFF. CDR3 DNA sequence: TGCGCCAGCAGCTTGGAGGGGGGCATAGCCGGGGAGCTGTTTTTT.